This TCR beta chain came from a study of radiotherapy plus CTLA-4 blockade in lung cancer. Study-level findings and limits: Following radiotherapy plus ipilimumab, tumor-derived TCR clones expanded in the blood.

Clones were sequenced by immunoSEQ multiplex PCR, and TCRdb holds only the in-frame ones, with some missing. The table shows about 30,000 clones, with approximately 79% occurring only once. This clone has a handful of counts. Antigen: not known. Germline V gives CDR1 MNHNY, CDR2 SVGAGI (reference sequence). The CDR3 totals 14 residues. Unmatched junction bases numbered 4, after V lost 5 bases and J lost 4 bases. Specimen: peripheral blood, collected from a patient treated with radiotherapy plus ipilimumab. This chain connects TRBV6-6 to TRBJ1-5; 8 bases are a match to TRBD1. This TCR was sampled from a human donor with non-small cell lung cancer who had stable disease on radiotherapy plus ipilimumab. CDR3 sequence reads: CASSQGAGNQPQHF. The CDR3 coding sequence is TGTGCCAGCAGTCAGGGGGCGGGTAATCAGCCCCAGCATTTT.